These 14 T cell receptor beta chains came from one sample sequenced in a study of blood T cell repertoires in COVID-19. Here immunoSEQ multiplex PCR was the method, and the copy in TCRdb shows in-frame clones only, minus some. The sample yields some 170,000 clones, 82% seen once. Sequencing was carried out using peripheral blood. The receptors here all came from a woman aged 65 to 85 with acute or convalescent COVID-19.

In nucleotides, the CDR3 is TGTGCCACCAGCAGAGATCCCGGGGACAGCTATGGCTACACCTTC. It encodes CATSRDPGDSYGYTF. This rearrangement joins TRBV15 to TRBJ1-2; 7 bases fit TRBD1. With V trimmed by 0 bases and J by 4 bases, 5 bases remained unmatched. Germline V gives CDR1 LNHNV, CDR2 YYDKDF (reference sequence). The CDR3 is 15 residues long.

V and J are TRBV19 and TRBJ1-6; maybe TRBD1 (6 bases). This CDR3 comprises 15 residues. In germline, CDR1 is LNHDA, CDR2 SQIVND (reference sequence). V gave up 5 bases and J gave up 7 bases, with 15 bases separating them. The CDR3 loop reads CASSAGVIPNSPLHF. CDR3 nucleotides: TGTGCCAGTAGTGCAGGGGTAATCCCCAATTCACCCCTCCACTTT.

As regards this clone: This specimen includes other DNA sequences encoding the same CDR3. CDR3 sequence: CASRSTGAYGYTF. The CDR3 nucleotides are TGTGCCAGCAGATCGACAGGGGCCTATGGCTACACCTTC. The gene calls are TRBV28 and TRBJ1-2; TRBD1 matches at 8 bases. The J segment lost 4 bases and the V segment lost 6 bases, leaving 4 bases of the junction unmatched. Germline assignment: CDR1 MDHEN and CDR2 SYDVKM. The CDR3 is made up of 13 amino acids.

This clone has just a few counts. The CDR3 DNA is TGCGCCAGCAGTCAATCGGTAATAGCGGGTCTCTACAATGAGCAGTTCTTC. Translated: CASSQSVIAGLYNEQFF. V and J are TRBV23-1 and TRBJ2-1; 7 nucleotides align to TRBD2. TRBV23-1 has ORF status, its function being uncertain. This CDR3 is 17 amino acids long. V was clipped by 0 bases and J by 3 bases; unmatched bases: 8.

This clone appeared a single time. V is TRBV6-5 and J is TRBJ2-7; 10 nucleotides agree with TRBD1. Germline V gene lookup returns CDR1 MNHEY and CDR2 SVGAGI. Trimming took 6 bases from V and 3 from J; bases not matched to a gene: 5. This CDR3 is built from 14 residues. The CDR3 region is CASRPTGGSYEQYF. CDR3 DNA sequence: TGTGCCAGCAGGCCGACAGGGGGCAGCTACGAGCAGTACTTC.

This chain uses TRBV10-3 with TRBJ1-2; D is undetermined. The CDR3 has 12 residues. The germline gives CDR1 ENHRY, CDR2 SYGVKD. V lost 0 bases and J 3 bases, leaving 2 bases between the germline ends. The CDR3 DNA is TGTGCCATCAGTGAGTCCTACTATGGCTACACCTTC. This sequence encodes CAISESYYGYTF.

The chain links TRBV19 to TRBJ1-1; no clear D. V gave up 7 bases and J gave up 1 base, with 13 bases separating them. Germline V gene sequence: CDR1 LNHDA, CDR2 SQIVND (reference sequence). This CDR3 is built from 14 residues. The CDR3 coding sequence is TGTGCCAGTAAAATGTGGAGATCGAACACTGAAGCTTTCTTT. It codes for CASKMWRSNTEAFF.

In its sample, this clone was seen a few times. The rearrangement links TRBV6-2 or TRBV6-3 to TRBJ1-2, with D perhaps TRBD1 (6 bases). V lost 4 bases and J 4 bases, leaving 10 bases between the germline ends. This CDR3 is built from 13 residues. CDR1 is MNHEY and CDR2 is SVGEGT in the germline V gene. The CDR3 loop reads CASSSQGAYGYTF. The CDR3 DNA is TGTGCCAGCAGTTCACAGGGTGCCTATGGCTACACCTTC.

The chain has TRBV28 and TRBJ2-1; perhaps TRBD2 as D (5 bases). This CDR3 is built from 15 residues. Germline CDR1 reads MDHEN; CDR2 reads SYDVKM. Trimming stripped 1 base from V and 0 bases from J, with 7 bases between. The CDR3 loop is CASSLLGSSYNEQFF. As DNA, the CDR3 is TGTGCCAGCAGTTTATTAGGGAGCTCCTACAATGAGCAGTTCTTC.

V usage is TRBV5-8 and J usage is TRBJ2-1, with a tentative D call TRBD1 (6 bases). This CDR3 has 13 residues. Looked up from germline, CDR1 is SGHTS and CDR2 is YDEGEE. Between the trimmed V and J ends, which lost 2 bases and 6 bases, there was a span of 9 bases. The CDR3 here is CASSFTGFNEQFF. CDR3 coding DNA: TGTGCCAGCAGCTTTACAGGGTTCAATGAGCAGTTCTTC.

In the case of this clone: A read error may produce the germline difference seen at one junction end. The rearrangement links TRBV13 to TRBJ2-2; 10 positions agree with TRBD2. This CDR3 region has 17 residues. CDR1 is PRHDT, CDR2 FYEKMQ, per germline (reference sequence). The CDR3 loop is CASSLGRSGGGTPGVIF. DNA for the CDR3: TGTGCCAGCAGCTTAGGCCGGAGCGGGGGGGGAACACCGGGAGTCATTTTT.

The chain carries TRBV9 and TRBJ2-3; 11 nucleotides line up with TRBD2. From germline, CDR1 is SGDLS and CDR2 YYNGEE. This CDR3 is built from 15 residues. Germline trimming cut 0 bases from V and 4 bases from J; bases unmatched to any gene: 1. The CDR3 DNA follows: TGTGCCAGCAGCGTAGATAGCGGGAGGGCAGATACGCAGTATTTT. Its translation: CASSVDSGRADTQYF.

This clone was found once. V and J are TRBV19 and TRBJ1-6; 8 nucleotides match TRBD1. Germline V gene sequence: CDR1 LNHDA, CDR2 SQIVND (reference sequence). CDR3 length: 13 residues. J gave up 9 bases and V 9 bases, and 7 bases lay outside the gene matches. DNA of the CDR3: TGTGCCAGCGAGAGGACAGGGACTTCACCCCTCCACTTT. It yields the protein CASERTGTSPLHF.

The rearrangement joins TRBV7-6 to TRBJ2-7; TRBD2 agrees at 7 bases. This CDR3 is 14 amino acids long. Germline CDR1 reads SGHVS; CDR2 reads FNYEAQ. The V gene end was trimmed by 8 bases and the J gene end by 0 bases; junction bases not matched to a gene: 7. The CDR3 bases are TGTGCCAGCGCCGAGCGGGAAACCTCCTACGAGCAGTACTTC. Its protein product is CASAERETSYEQYF. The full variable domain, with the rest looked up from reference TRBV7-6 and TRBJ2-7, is GAGVSQSPRYKVTKRGQDVALRCDPISGHVSLYWYRQALGQGPEFLTYFNYEAQQDKSGLPNDRFSAERPEGSISTLTIQRTEQRDSAMYRCASAERETSYEQYFGPGTRLTVT.